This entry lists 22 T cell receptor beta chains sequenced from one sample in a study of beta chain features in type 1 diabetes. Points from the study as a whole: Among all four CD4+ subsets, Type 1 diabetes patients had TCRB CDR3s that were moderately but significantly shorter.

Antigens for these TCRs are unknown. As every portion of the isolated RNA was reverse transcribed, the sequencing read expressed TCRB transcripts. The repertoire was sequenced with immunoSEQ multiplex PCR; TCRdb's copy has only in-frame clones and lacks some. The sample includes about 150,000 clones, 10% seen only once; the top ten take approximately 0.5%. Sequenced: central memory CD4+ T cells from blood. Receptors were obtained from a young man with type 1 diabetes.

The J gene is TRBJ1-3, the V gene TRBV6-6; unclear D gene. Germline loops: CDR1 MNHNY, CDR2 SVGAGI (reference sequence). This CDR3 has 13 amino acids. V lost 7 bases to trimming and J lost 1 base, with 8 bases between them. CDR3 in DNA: TGTGCCAGCACCTTATTGTCTGGAAACACCATATATTTT. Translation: CASTLLSGNTIYF.

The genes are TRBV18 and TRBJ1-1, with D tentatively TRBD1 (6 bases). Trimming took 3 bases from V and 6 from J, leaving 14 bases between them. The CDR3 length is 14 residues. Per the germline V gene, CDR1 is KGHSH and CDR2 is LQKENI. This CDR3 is CASSPSGEGAEAFF. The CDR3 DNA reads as TGTGCCAGCTCACCCTCAGGGGAAGGGGCTGAAGCTTTCTTT.

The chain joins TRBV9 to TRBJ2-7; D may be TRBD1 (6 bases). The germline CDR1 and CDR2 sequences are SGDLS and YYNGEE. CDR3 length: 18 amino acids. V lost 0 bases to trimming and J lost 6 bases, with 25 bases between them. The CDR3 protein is CASSVGGNPWDTTGEQYF. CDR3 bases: TGTGCCAGCAGCGTAGGGGGGAACCCATGGGACACTACGGGCGAGCAGTACTTC.

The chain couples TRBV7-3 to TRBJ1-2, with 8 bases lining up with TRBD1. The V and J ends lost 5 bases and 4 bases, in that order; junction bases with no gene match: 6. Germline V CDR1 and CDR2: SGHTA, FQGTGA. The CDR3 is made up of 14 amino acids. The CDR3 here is CASSRRQGAYGYTF. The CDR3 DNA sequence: TGTGCCAGCAGCCGCCGCCAGGGGGCCTATGGCTACACCTTC.

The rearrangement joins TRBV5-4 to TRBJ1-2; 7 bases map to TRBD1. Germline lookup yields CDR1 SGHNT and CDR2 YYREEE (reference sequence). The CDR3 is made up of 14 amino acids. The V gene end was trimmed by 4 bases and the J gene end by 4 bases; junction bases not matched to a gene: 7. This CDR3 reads CASSPGGSPYGYTF. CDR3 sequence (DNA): TGTGCCAGCAGCCCAGGGGGATCCCCCTATGGCTACACCTTC.

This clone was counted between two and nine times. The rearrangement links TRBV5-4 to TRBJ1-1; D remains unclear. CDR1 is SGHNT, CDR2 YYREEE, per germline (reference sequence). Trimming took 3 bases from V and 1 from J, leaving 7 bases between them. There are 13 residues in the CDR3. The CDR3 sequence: CASSSSQNTEAFF. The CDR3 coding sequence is TGTGCCAGCAGCTCATCCCAGAACACTGAAGCTTTCTTT. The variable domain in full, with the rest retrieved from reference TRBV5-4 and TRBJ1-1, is ETGVTQSPTHLIKTRGQQVTLRCSSQSGHNTVSWYQQALGQGPQFIFQYYREEENGRGNFPPRFSGLQFPNYSSELNVNALELDDSALYLCASSSSQNTEAFFGQGTRLTVV.

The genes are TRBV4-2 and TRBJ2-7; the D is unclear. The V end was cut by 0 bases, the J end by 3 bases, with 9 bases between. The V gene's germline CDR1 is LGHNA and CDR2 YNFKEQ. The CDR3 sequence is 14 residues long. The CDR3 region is CASSQDGAGYEQYF. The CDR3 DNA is TGTGCCAGCAGCCAAGACGGTGCAGGCTACGAGCAGTACTTC.

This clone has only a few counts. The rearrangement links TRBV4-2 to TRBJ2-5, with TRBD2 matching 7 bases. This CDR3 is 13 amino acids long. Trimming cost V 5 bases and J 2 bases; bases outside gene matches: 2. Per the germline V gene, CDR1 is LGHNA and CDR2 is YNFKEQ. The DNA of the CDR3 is TGTGCCAGCAGCGGGGGGGGACAAGAGACCCAGTACTTC. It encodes CASSGGGQETQYF.

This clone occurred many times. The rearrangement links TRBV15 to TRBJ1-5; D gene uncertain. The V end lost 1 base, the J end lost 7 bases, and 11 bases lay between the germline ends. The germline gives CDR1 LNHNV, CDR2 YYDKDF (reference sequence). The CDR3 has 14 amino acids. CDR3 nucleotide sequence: TGTGCCACCAGCAGAGGAGGGAGTGGGCAGCCCCAGCATTTT. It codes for CATSRGGSGQPQHF.

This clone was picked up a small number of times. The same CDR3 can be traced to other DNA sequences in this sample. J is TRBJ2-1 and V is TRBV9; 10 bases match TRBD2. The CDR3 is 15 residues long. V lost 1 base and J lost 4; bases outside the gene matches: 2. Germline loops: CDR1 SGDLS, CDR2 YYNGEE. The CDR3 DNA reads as TGTGCCAGCAGCGTAACTAGCGGGACTTACAATGAGCAGTTCTTC. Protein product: CASSVTSGTYNEQFF. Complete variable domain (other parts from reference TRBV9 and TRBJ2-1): DSGVTQTPKHLITATGQRVTLRCSPRSGDLSVYWYQQSLDQGLQFLIQYYNGEERAKGNILERFSAQQFPDLHSELNLSSLELGDSALYFCASSVTSGTYNEQFFGPGTRLTVL.

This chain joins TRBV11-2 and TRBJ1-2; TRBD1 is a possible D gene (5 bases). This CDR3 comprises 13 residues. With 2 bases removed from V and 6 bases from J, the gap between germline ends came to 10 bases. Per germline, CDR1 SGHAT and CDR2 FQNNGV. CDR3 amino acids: CASSLILGDGYTF. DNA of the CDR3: TGTGCCAGCAGCTTAATCCTAGGGGATGGCTACACCTTC. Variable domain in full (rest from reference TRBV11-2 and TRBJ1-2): EAGVAQSPRYKIIEKRQSVAFWCNPISGHATLYWYQQILGQGPKLLIQFQNNGVVDDSQLPKDRFSAERLKGVDSTLKIQPAKLEDSAVYLCASSLILGDGYTFGSGTRLTVV.

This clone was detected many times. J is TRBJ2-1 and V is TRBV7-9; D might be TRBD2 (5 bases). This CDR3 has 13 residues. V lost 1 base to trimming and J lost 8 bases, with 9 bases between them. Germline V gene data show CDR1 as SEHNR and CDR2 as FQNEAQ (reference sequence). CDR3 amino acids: CASSLDEEDEQFF. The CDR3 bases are TGTGCCAGCAGCTTAGACGAGGAGGATGAGCAGTTCTTC. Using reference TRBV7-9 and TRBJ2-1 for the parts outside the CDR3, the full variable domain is DTGVSQNPRHKITKRGQNVTFRCDPISEHNRLYWYRQTLGQGPEFLTYFQNEAQLEKSRLLSDRFSAERPKGSFSTLEIQRTEQGDSAMYLCASSLDEEDEQFFGPGTRLTVL.

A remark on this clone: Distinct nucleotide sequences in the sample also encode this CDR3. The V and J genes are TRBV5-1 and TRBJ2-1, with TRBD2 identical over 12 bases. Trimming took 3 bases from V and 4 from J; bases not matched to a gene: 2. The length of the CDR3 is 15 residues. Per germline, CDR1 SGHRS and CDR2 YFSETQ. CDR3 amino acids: CASSSGLAGYNEQFF. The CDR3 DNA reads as TGCGCCAGCAGCTCGGGACTAGCGGGTTACAATGAGCAGTTCTTC.

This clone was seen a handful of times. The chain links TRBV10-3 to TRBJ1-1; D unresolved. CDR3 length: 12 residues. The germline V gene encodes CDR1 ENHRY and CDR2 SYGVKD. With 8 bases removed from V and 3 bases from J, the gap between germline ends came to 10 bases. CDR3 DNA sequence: TGTGCCATCGCCGACCGGGACACTGAAGCTTTCTTT. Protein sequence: CAIADRDTEAFF.

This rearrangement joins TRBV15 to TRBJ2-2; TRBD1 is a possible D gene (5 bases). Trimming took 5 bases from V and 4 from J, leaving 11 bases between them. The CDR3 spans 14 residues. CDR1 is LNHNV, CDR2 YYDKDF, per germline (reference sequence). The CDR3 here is CATSPVRGTGELFF. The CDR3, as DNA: TGTGCCACCAGCCCAGTTAGGGGCACCGGGGAGCTGTTTTTT.

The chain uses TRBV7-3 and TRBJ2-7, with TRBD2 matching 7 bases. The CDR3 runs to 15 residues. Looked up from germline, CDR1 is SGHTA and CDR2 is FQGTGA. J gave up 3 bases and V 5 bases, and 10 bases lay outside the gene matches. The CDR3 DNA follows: TGTGCCAGCAGCCCCCAGGGCGGGAGAGGCTACGAGCAGTACTTC. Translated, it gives CASSPQGGRGYEQYF.

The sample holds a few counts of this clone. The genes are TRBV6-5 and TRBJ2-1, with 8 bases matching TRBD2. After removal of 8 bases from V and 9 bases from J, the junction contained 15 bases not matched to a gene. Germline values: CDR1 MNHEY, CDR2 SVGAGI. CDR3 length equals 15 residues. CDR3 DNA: TGTGCCAGCGCCACTGGGGACGGGAGGGTGGTTGAGCAGTTCTTC. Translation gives CASATGDGRVVEQFF.

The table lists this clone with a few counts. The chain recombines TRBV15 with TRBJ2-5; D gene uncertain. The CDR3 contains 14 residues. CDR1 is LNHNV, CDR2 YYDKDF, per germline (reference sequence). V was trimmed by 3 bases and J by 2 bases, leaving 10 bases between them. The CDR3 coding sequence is TGTGCCACCAGCAGCCCCGGAGATCAAGAGACCCAGTACTTC. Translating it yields CATSSPGDQETQYF.

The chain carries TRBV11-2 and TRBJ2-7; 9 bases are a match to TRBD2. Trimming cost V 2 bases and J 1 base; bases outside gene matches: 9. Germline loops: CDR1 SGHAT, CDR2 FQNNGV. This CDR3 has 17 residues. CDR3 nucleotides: TGTGCCAGCAGCTTAACGTCGGGCGGGAGGGGATCCTACGAGCAGTACTTC. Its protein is CASSLTSGGRGSYEQYF.

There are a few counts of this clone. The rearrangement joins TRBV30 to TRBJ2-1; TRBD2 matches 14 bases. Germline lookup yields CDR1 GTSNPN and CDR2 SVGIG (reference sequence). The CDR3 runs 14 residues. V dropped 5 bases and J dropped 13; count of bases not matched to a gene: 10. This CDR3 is CAWGTSGSVTRQFF. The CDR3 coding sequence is TGTGCCTGGGGGACTAGCGGGAGCGTAACCCGTCAGTTCTTC.

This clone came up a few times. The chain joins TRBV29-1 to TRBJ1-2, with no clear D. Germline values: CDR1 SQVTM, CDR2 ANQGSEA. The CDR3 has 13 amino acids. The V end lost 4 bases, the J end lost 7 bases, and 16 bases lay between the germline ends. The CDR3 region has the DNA TGCAGCGTTGTGGTGACTCCCGAAGGTGGCTACACCTTC. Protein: CSVVVTPEGGYTF.

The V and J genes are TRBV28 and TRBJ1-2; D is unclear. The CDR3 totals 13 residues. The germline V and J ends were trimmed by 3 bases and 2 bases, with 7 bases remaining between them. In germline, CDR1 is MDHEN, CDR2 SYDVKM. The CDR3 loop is CASSFSGNYGYTF. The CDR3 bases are TGTGCCAGCAGTTTTAGCGGGAACTATGGCTACACCTTC.